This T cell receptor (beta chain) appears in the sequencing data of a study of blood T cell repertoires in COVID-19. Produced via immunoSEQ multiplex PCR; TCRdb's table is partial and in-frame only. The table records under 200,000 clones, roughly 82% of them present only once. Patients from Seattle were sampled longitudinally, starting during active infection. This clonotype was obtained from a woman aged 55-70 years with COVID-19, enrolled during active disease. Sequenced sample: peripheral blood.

CDR3 in DNA: TGTGCCAGCAGCGATCAGGGGAACACCGGGGAGCTGTTTTTT. This encodes CASSDQGNTGELFF. The chain joins TRBV3-1 (or the pseudogene TRBV3-2) to TRBJ2-2; the D gene is possibly TRBD1 (5 bases). The CDR3 runs 14 residues. Germline V gene data show CDR1 as LGHDT and CDR2 as YNNKEL (reference sequence). Trimming took 5 bases from V and 1 from J, leaving 8 bases between them.